This is a list of T cell receptor beta chains from one sample in a study of blood T cell repertoires in COVID-19. Measured with immunoSEQ multiplex PCR; TCRdb has only the in-frame clones, and not every one. The sample gives roughly 120,000 clones, about 88% of which show up once; 3.5% to 5% is in the top ten. The sample taken for sequencing was peripheral blood. These receptors were collected from a man between 60 and 75 years old with COVID-19, enrolled during active disease. Each CDR3 is given with its conserved first and last residue. D genes are given only for firm matches. Expanded clones are given a class, and other clones once, few, many or no size at all.

cdr3_aa cdr3_nt j_call v_call d_call clone_size
CATGGLAGRGETQYF TGTGCCACCGGGGGACTAGCGGGAAGGGGAGAGACCCAGTACTTC TRBJ2-5 TRBV24-1 TRBD2 -
CASSPIQVQPNEKLFF TGTGCCAGCTCACCGATACAGGTCCAACCTAATGAAAAACTGTTTTTT TRBJ1-4 TRBV18 - -
CASSQDGDPGLAGGIVVTQYF TGCGCCAGCAGCCAAGACGGGGACCCGGGACTAGCGGGAGGCATAGTAGTGACCCAGTACTTC TRBJ2-5 TRBV4-1 TRBD2 -
CASSPLAGGPGWEQFF TGTGCCAGTAGTCCCTTAGCGGGAGGGCCCGGTTGGGAGCAGTTCTTC TRBJ2-1 TRBV19 TRBD2 -
CASTSDRGKQFF TGCGCCAGCACCTCGGACAGGGGGAAGCAGTTCTTC TRBJ2-1 TRBV5-1 TRBD1 -
CASSLDSNTNEQFF TGTGCCAGCAGCTTAGATAGCAACACCAATGAGCAGTTCTTC TRBJ2-1 TRBV11-2 - -
CASSPGGQGDTGELFF TGTGCCAGTAGTCCCGGAGGGCAGGGAGACACCGGGGAGCTGTTTTTT TRBJ2-2 TRBV19 - -
CAWSVGDNGLAGLKETQYF TGTGCCTGGAGTGTGGGGGATAACGGACTAGCGGGGCTTAAAGAGACCCAGTACTTC TRBJ2-5 TRBV30 TRBD2 -
CASSQDAQNGKLFF TGTGCCAGCAGCCAAGATGCTCAAAACGGGAAACTGTTTTTT TRBJ1-4 TRBV3-1/TRBV3-2 - -
CASSSDRGRDEQFF TGTGCCAGCAGTTCGGACAGGGGGCGGGATGAGCAGTTCTTC TRBJ2-1 TRBV7-9 TRBD1 once
CSVSRDRANTEAFF TGCAGCGTTAGCCGGGACAGGGCGAACACTGAAGCTTTCTTT TRBJ1-1 TRBV29-1 TRBD1 -
CATSTSSYNEQFF TGTGCCACTTCGACTAGCTCCTACAATGAGCAGTTCTTC TRBJ2-1 TRBV19 - -
CASSQGLSSYEQYF TGTGCCAGCTCCCAGGGACTATCCTCATACGAGCAGTACTTC TRBJ2-7 TRBV18 TRBD2 -
CACQTGVGYTF TGTGCCTGTCAGACAGGGGTTGGCTACACCTTC TRBJ1-2 TRBV30 TRBD1 -
CASSVSENYGYTF TGTGCCAGCAGCGTTTCGGAGAACTATGGCTACACCTTC TRBJ1-2 TRBV9 - -
CASSHHTTGDEQFF TGTGCCAGCAGCCACCATACGACAGGGGATGAGCAGTTCTTC TRBJ2-1 TRBV3-1/TRBV3-2 TRBD1 -
CSVEVSFAGGTEAFF TGCAGCGTTGAAGTTTCGTTTGCAGGGGGCACTGAAGCTTTCTTT TRBJ1-1 TRBV29-1 TRBD1 -
CASSAANSNQPQHF TGTGCCAGCAGCGCGGCCAATAGCAATCAGCCCCAGCATTTT TRBJ1-5 TRBV3-1/TRBV3-2 - -
CASSTGDQTEAFF TGTGCCAGCAGTACAGGAGATCAGACTGAAGCTTTCTTT TRBJ1-1 TRBV12-3/TRBV12-4 - -
CASLFNGAMNTEAFF TGTGCCAGCTTATTTAATGGGGCCATGAACACTGAAGCTTTCTTT TRBJ1-1 TRBV18 - -
CASSRGGDQETQYF TGTGCCAGCAGCCGGGGTGGAGACCAAGAGACCCAGTACTTC TRBJ2-5 TRBV7-3 - -
CASSNPAGGGETQYF TGTGCCAGCAGTAACCCCGCGGGAGGGGGGGAGACCCAGTACTTC TRBJ2-5 TRBV2 TRBD2 -
CASSLGQGRSNYGYTF TGCGCCAGCAGCTTGGGGCAGGGGCGCTCTAACTATGGCTACACCTTC TRBJ1-2 TRBV5-1 - -
CATSGLFGTAASTGELFF TGTGCCACCAGTGGCCTCTTTGGGACTGCAGCGAGCACCGGGGAGCTGTTTTTT TRBJ2-2 TRBV24-1 - -
CASSLGVRGEGTDTQYF TGTGCCAGCAGCTTAGGCGTCAGGGGTGAGGGCACAGATACGCAGTATTTT TRBJ2-3 TRBV11-3 - -
CASSGHPGHVGQPQHF TGTGCCAGCAGTGGACACCCCGGGCATGTCGGTCAGCCCCAGCATTTT TRBJ1-5 TRBV6-2/TRBV6-3 - -
CASSLSVPTTIYGYTF TGTGCCAGCAGTTTATCGGTTCCGACAACAATCTATGGCTACACCTTC TRBJ1-2 TRBV28 - once
CALRQVVAGNTIYF TGTGCCTTAAGGCAGGTTGTAGCTGGAAACACCATATATTTT TRBJ1-3 TRBV30 - -
CASSSRTGEGSREQYF TGTGCCAGCAGTTCCAGGACAGGGGAAGGGTCGAGGGAGCAGTACTTC TRBJ2-7 TRBV6-5 TRBD1 -
CASSLGYGAEAFF TGCGCCAGCAGCTTGGGCTACGGGGCTGAAGCTTTCTTT TRBJ1-1 TRBV5-1 - -
CASSLARSGGSTEAFF TGTGCCAGCAGCTTAGCTCGGTCAGGGGGGAGCACTGAAGCTTTCTTT TRBJ1-1 TRBV7-8 TRBD1 -
CSVEDPVNTEAFF TGCAGCGTTGAAGATCCAGTGAACACTGAAGCTTTCTTT TRBJ1-1 TRBV29-1 - -
CASSDRTGSGELFF TGTGCCAGCAGTGATCGGACAGGGTCCGGGGAGCTGTTTTTT TRBJ2-2 TRBV25-1 TRBD1 -
CASGLAGAQEQFF TGTGCCAGCGGACTAGCGGGGGCCCAGGAGCAGTTCTTC TRBJ2-1 TRBV7-8 TRBD2 -
CASIQNRDSNEKLFF TGCGCCAGCATTCAAAACCGGGACAGTAATGAAAAACTGTTTTTT TRBJ1-4 TRBV23-1 TRBD1 -
CASSAPGLAGVGHFF TGTGCCAGTAGTGCTCCGGGACTAGCGGGAGTAGGGCATTTCTTC TRBJ2-1 TRBV19 TRBD2 -
CASSLDRTAFFSGNTIYF TGTGCCAGCAGCTTAGACCGGACAGCGTTTTTCTCTGGAAACACCATATATTTT TRBJ1-3 TRBV7-8 - -
CASSQREGSETQYF TGCGCCAGCAGCCAGCGGGAGGGCTCAGAGACCCAGTACTTC TRBJ2-5 TRBV10-2 TRBD2 -
CASSSDSGELFF TGCGCCAGCAGCTCGGACAGCGGGGAGCTGTTTTTT TRBJ2-2 TRBV10-1 - -
CASSYPDRIETQYF TGCGCCAGCAGCTACCCGGACAGGATAGAGACCCAGTACTTC TRBJ2-5 TRBV5-1 TRBD1 -
CASSKTGYGYTF TGTGCCAGCAGTAAGACAGGGTATGGCTACACCTTC TRBJ1-2 TRBV27 TRBD1 -
CASSQRSEGGGEQFF TGCGCCAGCAGCCAAAGATCTGAGGGAGGGGGTGAGCAGTTCTTC TRBJ2-1 TRBV4-1 - -
CASSGQIYGYTF TGTGCCAGCAGTGGACAGATCTATGGCTACACCTTC TRBJ1-2 TRBV2 - -
CASSEGRDGNEQFF TGCGCCAGCAGTGAAGGCAGGGATGGGAATGAGCAGTTCTTC TRBJ2-1 TRBV10-1 - -
CASTMGGTLGEKLFF TGTGCCAGCACCATGGGAGGGACCCTGGGGGAAAAACTGTTTTTT TRBJ1-4 TRBV5-5 - -
CAISDGESDYGYTF TGTGCCATCAGTGATGGGGAGAGTGACTATGGCTACACCTTC TRBJ1-2 TRBV10-3 - -
CASSLERDRRFF TGTGCCAGCAGCTTAGAAAGGGACAGGCGGTTCTTC TRBJ2-1 TRBV11-3 TRBD1 -
CASSSTSGRNEQFF TGCGCCAGCAGCTCCACTAGCGGGAGAAATGAGCAGTTCTTC TRBJ2-1 TRBV5-1 TRBD2 -
CAISESSMGAETGANVLTF TGTGCCATCAGTGAGTCTTCGATGGGGGCGGAAACTGGGGCCAACGTCCTGACTTTC TRBJ2-6 TRBV10-3 - -
CAWKGQGVGSPLHF TGTGCCTGGAAAGGACAGGGGGTAGGATCACCCCTCCACTTT TRBJ1-6 TRBV30 TRBD1 -
CASWIQGTLHHSNQPQHF TGTGCCAGCTGGATTCAGGGGACACTTCATCATAGCAATCAGCCCCAGCATTTT TRBJ1-5 TRBV5-5 - -
CASSFRTGDYGYTF TGTGCCAGCAGTTTCCGGACAGGGGACTATGGCTACACCTTC TRBJ1-2 TRBV11-2 TRBD1 -
CASRKGGQGGYEQYF TGTGCCAGCCGAAAAGGGGGACAGGGGGGTTACGAGCAGTACTTC TRBJ2-7 TRBV19 TRBD1 -
CASSSKQRTGGEQYF TGCGCCAGCAGCTCGAAACAGCGGACGGGGGGCGAGCAGTACTTC TRBJ2-7 TRBV5-1 TRBD2 -
CATGDSYGYTF TGTGCCACCGGCGACAGCTATGGCTACACCTTC TRBJ1-2 TRBV10-3 - -
CSASADRGWIAQYF TGCAGTGCTAGTGCGGACAGGGGGTGGATAGCCCAGTACTTC TRBJ2-5 TRBV20-1 TRBD1 -
CASSPRGSGIYEQFF TGTGCCAGCAGCCCCCGGGGTAGCGGGATCTATGAGCAGTTCTTC TRBJ2-1 TRBV9 TRBD2 -
CATQTRDRAYEQYF TGTGCCACGCAAACCCGGGACAGGGCCTACGAGCAGTACTTC TRBJ2-7 TRBV6-5 TRBD1 -
CASSYSSDTDQPQHF TGTGCCAGCAGTTACTCGTCGGACACAGATCAGCCCCAGCATTTT TRBJ1-5 TRBV6-6 - -
CASRGGTGSEKLFF TGTGCCAGCAGGGGTGGGACAGGGAGCGAAAAACTGTTTTTT TRBJ1-4 TRBV7-2 TRBD1 -